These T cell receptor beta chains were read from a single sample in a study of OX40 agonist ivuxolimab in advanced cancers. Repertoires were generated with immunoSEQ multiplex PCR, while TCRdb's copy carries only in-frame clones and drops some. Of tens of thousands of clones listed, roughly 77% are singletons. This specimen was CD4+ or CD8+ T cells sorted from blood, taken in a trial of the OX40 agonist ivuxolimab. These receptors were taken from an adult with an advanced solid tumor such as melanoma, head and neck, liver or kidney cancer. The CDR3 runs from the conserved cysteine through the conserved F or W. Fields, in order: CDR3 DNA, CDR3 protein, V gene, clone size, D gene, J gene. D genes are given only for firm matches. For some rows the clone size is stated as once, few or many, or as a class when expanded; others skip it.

DNA: TGTGCCAGCAACCCTTGGGGATCCTCTTCTGGGGCCAACGTCCCGACTTTC; CDR3: CASNPWGSSSGANVPTF; V: TRBV9; size: -; D: -; J: TRBJ2-6
DNA: TGTGCCAGCAGTCTGGGGGGGACTGGGACCTACGAGCAGTACTTC; CDR3: CASSLGGTGTYEQYF; V: TRBV7-9; size: -; D: TRBD2; J: TRBJ2-7
DNA: TGTGCCAGCAGCTTCCCCCCAGGAGGGATTATCTCTGGAAACACCATATATTTT; CDR3: CASSFPPGGIISGNTIYF; V: TRBV7-9; size: -; D: -; J: TRBJ1-3
DNA: TGTGCCAGCAGCCTACAAGTCGGGACAGGGGCCCTCCAAGAGACCCAGTACTTC; CDR3: CASSLQVGTGALQETQYF; V: TRBV7-2; size: once; D: TRBD1; J: TRBJ2-5
DNA: TGTGCCTGGACGGACAGGGGAAATTCACCCCTCCACTTT; CDR3: CAWTDRGNSPLHF; V: TRBV30; size: -; D: TRBD1; J: TRBJ1-6
DNA: TGTGCCAGCAGCTCGATCCGGGACAAAGCAACCTACGAGCAGTACTTC; CDR3: CASSSIRDKATYEQYF; V: TRBV5-8; size: -; D: -; J: TRBJ2-7
DNA: TGTGCCAGCAGTTACGCGGAAGAGGCTTTCTTT; CDR3: CASSYAEEAFF; V: TRBV6-6; size: few; D: -; J: TRBJ1-1
DNA: TGTGCCAGCAGCTTAGAACAGTATAATTCACCCCTCCACTTT; CDR3: CASSLEQYNSPLHF; V: TRBV7-9; size: -; D: -; J: TRBJ1-6
DNA: TGTGCCAGCAGTTACAAGGGGACCAAGAGGTGGAATGAGCAGTTCTTC; CDR3: CASSYKGTKRWNEQFF; V: TRBV6-5; size: -; D: -; J: TRBJ2-1
DNA: TGTGCCAGCAGCTTAGGGGGCGGTTCAGGAGGGACCGGGGAGCTGTTTTTT; CDR3: CASSLGGGSGGTGELFF; V: TRBV5-4; size: -; D: -; J: TRBJ2-2
DNA: TGTGCCTGGAGTAGTCTAGCGGTATACAATGAGCAGTTCTTC; CDR3: CAWSSLAVYNEQFF; V: TRBV30; size: -; D: TRBD2; J: TRBJ2-1
DNA: TGCGCCAGCAGCCAAGATAGGACAGGGATAGGCACTGAAGCTTTCTTT; CDR3: CASSQDRTGIGTEAFF; V: TRBV4-3; size: -; D: TRBD1; J: TRBJ1-1
DNA: TGTGCCAGTTGGGCCGGGGGGGCGGACACTGAAGCTTTCTTT; CDR3: CASWAGGADTEAFF; V: TRBV27; size: -; D: -; J: TRBJ1-1
DNA: TGTGCCAGCAGCCGCGGACAGGGATCGCCCGGGGAGCTGTTTTTT; CDR3: CASSRGQGSPGELFF; V: TRBV11-3; size: -; D: TRBD1; J: TRBJ2-2
DNA: TGCGCCAGCAGCCTCGGGGCAGAAGGTAATTCACCCCTCCACTTT; CDR3: CASSLGAEGNSPLHF; V: TRBV4-1; size: -; D: -; J: TRBJ1-6
DNA: TGTGCCAGCAGCTCCCAGCGACGGTTAGACCCCGTTGGGTATGGCTACACCTTC; CDR3: CASSSQRRLDPVGYGYTF; V: TRBV13; size: -; D: -; J: TRBJ1-2
DNA: TGTGCCAGCAGCTTGGACAGAGGGGGGGATCATCAGCCCCAGCATTTT; CDR3: CASSLDRGGDHQPQHF; V: TRBV5-4; size: -; D: -; J: TRBJ1-5
DNA: TGTGCCAGCAGCGACAGGGGGCGAGAAAAACTGTTTTTT; CDR3: CASSDRGREKLFF; V: TRBV7-2; size: few; D: TRBD1; J: TRBJ1-4
DNA: TGCGCCAGCAGCTTGGACAGGGCCCCTCGGGAGCAGTACTTC; CDR3: CASSLDRAPREQYF; V: TRBV5-1; size: -; D: -; J: TRBJ2-7
DNA: TGTGCCAGCAGTTATCCCCGGGACGCCGCCTACAATGAGCAGTTCTTC; CDR3: CASSYPRDAAYNEQFF; V: TRBV5-6; size: -; D: -; J: TRBJ2-1
DNA: TGTGCCAGCAGCGTAGGGACAGCCTTCCAGGGGGACGAGCAGTACTTC; CDR3: CASSVGTAFQGDEQYF; V: TRBV9; size: -; D: TRBD1; J: TRBJ2-7
DNA: TGTGCCAGCAGCTTGCAGGGCCGGGGCGCAGATACGCAGTATTTT; CDR3: CASSLQGRGADTQYF; V: TRBV5-4; size: -; D: -; J: TRBJ2-3
DNA: TGTGCCAGCAGCTTAGTTGGCAGGAACACTGAAGCTTTCTTT; CDR3: CASSLVGRNTEAFF; V: TRBV11-2; size: -; D: -; J: TRBJ1-1
DNA: TGTGCCCCGTCACAGGGTCCGTCCTACGAGCAGTACTTC; CDR3: CAPSQGPSYEQYF; V: TRBV30; size: medium-sized; D: -; J: TRBJ2-7
DNA: TGTGCCAGCAGCGCTAAGTACGAGCAGTACTTC; CDR3: CASSAKYEQYF; V: TRBV6-1; size: -; D: -; J: TRBJ2-7
DNA: TGCGCCACTATGACTAGCGGGGCGTACGAGCAGTACTTC; CDR3: CATMTSGAYEQYF; V: TRBV10-2; size: -; D: TRBD2; J: TRBJ2-7
DNA: TGTGCCAGCAGAGGGAGCGGGAGGCTCGAGCAGTACTTC; CDR3: CASRGSGRLEQYF; V: TRBV27; size: -; D: TRBD2; J: TRBJ2-7
DNA: TGTGCCAGCTCAGAGCCGGGACGGAACCTCTACGAGCAGTACTTC; CDR3: CASSEPGRNLYEQYF; V: TRBV18; size: -; D: -; J: TRBJ2-7
DNA: TGTGCCAGCTTTCCCGGCCGCTCTGGGGCCAACGTCCTGACTTTC; CDR3: CASFPGRSGANVLTF; V: TRBV19; size: -; D: -; J: TRBJ2-6
DNA: TGTGCCAGCAGCTTCGTGACAGGGGAGCAGCCCCAGCATTTT; CDR3: CASSFVTGEQPQHF; V: TRBV11-3; size: -; D: TRBD1; J: TRBJ1-5
DNA: TGTGCCAGCAGTGTACCCCTCACCTACGAGCAGTACTTC; CDR3: CASSVPLTYEQYF; V: TRBV2; size: -; D: -; J: TRBJ2-7
DNA: TGTGCCAGCAGCTCGACGGGCCAAGAGACCCAGTACTTC; CDR3: CASSSTGQETQYF; V: TRBV11-2; size: -; D: -; J: TRBJ2-5
DNA: TGCGCCAGCACGGCGAGCACAGATACGCAGTATTTT; CDR3: CASTASTDTQYF; V: TRBV5-1; size: -; D: -; J: TRBJ2-3
DNA: TGTGCCAGCAGTGAATCCCAGGCTAGCGCCCCGCCGGTCTACGAGCAGTACTTC; CDR3: CASSESQASAPPVYEQYF; V: TRBV25-1; size: once; D: -; J: TRBJ2-7
DNA: TGCGCCAGCAGCCAAGATGTTGGCAGGGCAATCTACAATGAGCAGTTCTTC; CDR3: CASSQDVGRAIYNEQFF; V: TRBV4-1; size: -; D: -; J: TRBJ2-1
DNA: TGTGCCAGTAAAGCAGCCATGAACACTGAAGCTTTCTTT; CDR3: CASKAAMNTEAFF; V: TRBV19; size: -; D: -; J: TRBJ1-1
DNA: TGCGCCAGCAGCCGGAGTGACGTACATCCTTCCTACGAGCAGTACTTC; CDR3: CASSRSDVHPSYEQYF; V: TRBV5-1; size: -; D: -; J: TRBJ2-7
DNA: TGTGCCAGTAGTAAGTTTCTAGGGAGTGAAGCTTTCTTT; CDR3: CASSKFLGSEAFF; V: TRBV19; size: -; D: -; J: TRBJ1-1
DNA: TGTGCCAGTAGTACGGGACAGGGTCGATACTCTGGAAACACCATATATTTT; CDR3: CASSTGQGRYSGNTIYF; V: TRBV19; size: few; D: TRBD1; J: TRBJ1-3
DNA: TGTGCCAGCAGTTTAATGACCCGATACTCTGGCTACACCTTC; CDR3: CASSLMTRYSGYTF; V: TRBV28; size: once; D: -; J: TRBJ1-2
DNA: TGTGCCAGCAGCTTCGGAAAAATGGACAGGGTTAACTTC; CDR3: CASSFGKMDRVNF; V: TRBV7-9; size: -; D: TRBD1; J: TRBJ2-7
DNA: TGTGCCAGCTCGCCAAAGACTAGAGTGGAAGAGACCCAGTACTTC; CDR3: CASSPKTRVEETQYF; V: TRBV18; size: -; D: -; J: TRBJ2-5
DNA: TGCGCCAGCAGCTGGTACAGGGACCCCTACGAGCAGTACTTC; CDR3: CASSWYRDPYEQYF; V: TRBV5-1; size: -; D: -; J: TRBJ2-7
DNA: TGTGCCATCAGCGAGGAAGGGTCCTACGAGCAGTACTTC; CDR3: CAISEEGSYEQYF; V: TRBV10-3; size: -; D: -; J: TRBJ2-7
DNA: TGTGCCAGCTCACCTTACAGGGGGAGAGATGAAAAACTGTTTTTT; CDR3: CASSPYRGRDEKLFF; V: TRBV18; size: -; D: TRBD1; J: TRBJ1-4
DNA: TGTGCCAGCAGCCGTACTAGCGGGGACACCGGGGAGCTGTTTTTT; CDR3: CASSRTSGDTGELFF; V: TRBV7-7; size: -; D: TRBD2; J: TRBJ2-2
DNA: TGTGCCAGCCACCCTGCAACTAATGAAAAACTGTTTTTT; CDR3: CASHPATNEKLFF; V: TRBV5-6; size: -; D: -; J: TRBJ1-4
DNA: TGTGCCAGCAGTGATCCCGCAGGGGAACAAAACACTGAAGCTTTCTTT; CDR3: CASSDPAGEQNTEAFF; V: TRBV6-1; size: -; D: -; J: TRBJ1-1
DNA: TGTGCCAGCAGCTCAACGAAGGACAGCCCGTCCCACGGAGCTTTCTTT; CDR3: CASSSTKDSPSHGAFF; V: TRBV7-9; size: -; D: -; J: TRBJ1-1
DNA: TGTGCCAGCAGCCCGATATACAGGGGTTACACCTACGAGCAGTACTTC; CDR3: CASSPIYRGYTYEQYF; V: TRBV11-2; size: once; D: TRBD1; J: TRBJ2-7
DNA: TGTGCCAGCAGCTTAGTTGGTGGGTCTGGAAACACCATATATTTT; CDR3: CASSLVGGSGNTIYF; V: TRBV11-2; size: -; D: -; J: TRBJ1-3
DNA: TGTGCCAGCATCATCGGGGGGCAGGGGTGGTACGAGCAGTACTTC; CDR3: CASIIGGQGWYEQYF; V: TRBV2; size: -; D: -; J: TRBJ2-7
DNA: TGTGCCAGCAGGTTGGGCCAGACAGGGGGCGCAGAGCGGGAGTTCTTC; CDR3: CASRLGQTGGAEREFF; V: TRBV27; size: -; D: TRBD1; J: TRBJ2-1